This is a list of T cell receptor beta chains from one sample in a study of HIV-infected patients and healthy controls. Each CDR3 protein gets one entry after TCRdb re-called the 5' RACE reads with MiXCR. The sample includes about 7,800 distinct CDR3 sequences, 5% to 6.5% of them seen just once. The sample consisted of blood, taken before antiretroviral therapy. Receptor source: an adult with HIV infection. CDR3s include the opening cysteine and the closing phenylalanine or tryptophan. Fields, in order: CDR3 protein, CDR3 DNA, J gene, D gene, clone size, V gene. A D gene is named only where the DNA matches it firmly. Clone size is shown for a subset of rows, as once, few, many or a class of expanded clone.

CDR3 protein: CSVAGTKVGTEAFF; CDR3 DNA: TGCAGCGTAGCCGGGACGAAGGTGGGGACTGAAGCTTTCTTT; J gene: TRBJ1-1; D gene: NA; clone size: medium-sized; V gene: TRBV29-1
CDR3 protein: CASSLIGVGTEAFF; CDR3 DNA: TGTGCCAGCAGTTTAATCGGGGTCGGCACTGAAGCTTTCTTT; J gene: TRBJ1-1; D gene: NA; clone size: many; V gene: TRBV27
CDR3 protein: CASWRSGDNTEAFF; CDR3 DNA: TGTGCCAGCTGGCGATCCGGGGACAACACTGAAGCTTTCTTT; J gene: TRBJ1-1; D gene: NA; clone size: NA; V gene: TRBV7-9
CDR3 protein: CATSGESGELFF; CDR3 DNA: TGTGCCACCAGTGGAGAAAGCGGGGAGCTGTTTTTT; J gene: TRBJ2-2; D gene: NA; clone size: many; V gene: TRBV24-1
CDR3 protein: CVSSDLGKRPYEQYF; CDR3 DNA: TGTGTCAGCAGTGATTTGGGGAAGCGTCCCTACGAGCAGTACTTC; J gene: TRBJ2-7; D gene: NA; clone size: many; V gene: TRBV4-2
CDR3 protein: CASSPLPGRDGQTQYF; CDR3 DNA: TGTGCCAGCAGTCCCCTCCCTGGAAGGGACGGTCAGACCCAGTACTTC; J gene: TRBJ2-5; D gene: NA; clone size: medium-sized; V gene: TRBV6-2/TRBV6-3
CDR3 protein: CASSQVTSGAGYGYTF; CDR3 DNA: TGCGCCAGCAGCCAAGTAACTAGTGGAGCAGGCTATGGCTACACCTTC; J gene: TRBJ1-2; D gene: NA; clone size: many; V gene: TRBV4-3
CDR3 protein: CASSYIDSYSNQPQHF; CDR3 DNA: TGTGCCAGCAGCTACATCGACAGCTATAGCAATCAGCCCCAGCATTTT; J gene: TRBJ1-5; D gene: NA; clone size: many; V gene: TRBV6-1
CDR3 protein: CASSSTSGIADTQYF; CDR3 DNA: TGTGCCAGCAGTTCGACTAGCGGTATCGCAGATACGCAGTATTTT; J gene: TRBJ2-3; D gene: TRBD2; clone size: many; V gene: TRBV7-2
CDR3 protein: CSALSGTSTTDTQYF; CDR3 DNA: TGCAGTGCCCTTTCCGGGACTAGCACCACAGATACGCAGTATTTT; J gene: TRBJ2-3; D gene: TRBD2; clone size: medium-sized; V gene: TRBV20-1
CDR3 protein: CASSSRAGNNEQFF; CDR3 DNA: TGTGCCAGCAGCTCCAGGGCGGGCAACAATGAGCAGTTCTTC; J gene: TRBJ2-1; D gene: NA; clone size: medium-sized; V gene: TRBV7-9
CDR3 protein: CASSLVSYNEQFF; CDR3 DNA: TGTGCCAGCAGCTTAGTGTCCTACAATGAGCAGTTCTTC; J gene: TRBJ2-1; D gene: NA; clone size: many; V gene: TRBV11-2
CDR3 protein: CASSSGTSGRDTQYF; CDR3 DNA: TGTGCCAGCAGCTCGGGGACTAGCGGGCGAGATACGCAGTATTTT; J gene: TRBJ2-3; D gene: TRBD2; clone size: medium-sized; V gene: TRBV5-5
CDR3 protein: CSVEYPTGARDTQYF; CDR3 DNA: TGCAGCGTTGAATACCCTACAGGGGCCAGGGATACGCAGTATTTT; J gene: TRBJ2-3; D gene: TRBD1; clone size: many; V gene: TRBV29-1
CDR3 protein: CSAISGGGVYNEQFF; CDR3 DNA: TGCAGTGCAATTAGCGGGGGGGGAGTCTACAATGAGCAGTTCTTC; J gene: TRBJ2-1; D gene: TRBD2; clone size: medium-sized; V gene: TRBV20-1
CDR3 protein: CASRGPRLNNSPLHF; CDR3 DNA: TGTGCCAGCAGGGGGCCGAGGCTCAATAATTCACCCCTCCACTTT; J gene: TRBJ1-6; D gene: NA; clone size: many; V gene: TRBV27
CDR3 protein: CASSQGPPYGYTF; CDR3 DNA: TGTGCCAGCAGCCAGGGGCCCCCCTATGGCTACACCTTC; J gene: TRBJ1-2; D gene: NA; clone size: medium-sized; V gene: TRBV3-1
CDR3 protein: CSAREYYSEQFF; CDR3 DNA: TGCAGTGCTAGAGAGTACTACTCCGAGCAGTTCTTC; J gene: TRBJ2-1; D gene: NA; clone size: medium-sized; V gene: TRBV20-1
CDR3 protein: CASSLASDRETYGYTF; CDR3 DNA: TGTGCCAGCAGCTTAGCGTCGGACAGGGAAACCTATGGCTACACCTTC; J gene: TRBJ1-2; D gene: TRBD1; clone size: medium-sized; V gene: TRBV7-4
CDR3 protein: CASSLAPWGSHYNEQFF; CDR3 DNA: TGTGCCAGCAGCTTAGCTCCCTGGGGGAGCCATTACAATGAGCAGTTCTTC; J gene: TRBJ2-1; D gene: NA; clone size: medium-sized; V gene: TRBV7-2
CDR3 protein: CAIGQHTYGYTF; CDR3 DNA: TGTGCCATAGGACAGCACACCTATGGCTACACCTTC; J gene: TRBJ1-2; D gene: NA; clone size: medium-sized; V gene: TRBV10-3
CDR3 protein: CASSLALGQARGEQYF; CDR3 DNA: TGTGCCAGCAGCTTAGCCCTTGGACAGGCCAGGGGCGAGCAGTACTTC; J gene: TRBJ2-7; D gene: TRBD1; clone size: many; V gene: TRBV7-2
CDR3 protein: CAWESRKDRNTEAFF; CDR3 DNA: TGTGCCTGGGAGTCCCGAAAGGACAGGAACACTGAAGCTTTCTTT; J gene: TRBJ1-1; D gene: NA; clone size: few; V gene: TRBV30